The 30 T cell receptor delta chains below were found in one sample sequenced in a study of Vδ1+ human thymocytes. Regarding the study as a whole: Highly polyclonal TRG and TRD repertoires with Gaussian CDR3 length distributions appeared in thymus.

These receptors lack a known antigen. The template was reverse-transcribed extracted RNA. Multiplex PCR used pooled V-gene forward primers and a constant-region reverse primer to amplify CDR3s. TCRdb re-identified clones in the multiplex PCR reads via CATT. The sample lists roughly 56,000 delta-chain clones, roughly 16% occurring once. Specimen: Vdelta1+ gamma-delta thymocytes from the thymus. Subset reported: FACS-sorted CD3+ TCRalphabeta- TCRVdelta1+ TCRVdelta2- thymocytes. The receptor source for this set is a girl under three years old who had congenital heart surgery.

The chain links TRDV1 to TRDJ1; a possible D gene is TRDD3 (6 bases). V dropped 5 bases and J dropped 0 bases, with 28 bases sitting between them. The CDR3 sequence is 20 residues long. Germline V lookup: CDR1 TSWWSYY, CDR2 QGS. For the CDR3, the DNA is TGTGCTCTTGGGACCACCTCCTTGTGGGGATCAAGGGGGTACACCGATAAACTCATCTTT. Residues: CALGTTSLWGSRGYTDKLIF.

There are a few counts of this clone. V and J are TRDV1 and TRDJ1, with TRDD3 matching 11 bases. The CDR3 totals 22 residues. The germline V gene has CDR1 TSWWSYY and CDR2 QGS. Germline trimming cut 0 bases from V and 1 base from J; bases unmatched to any gene: 19. CDR3 DNA sequence: TGTGCTCTTGGGGAACTTTGCCCGGTACTGGGGGATAGTACCCTCTTCACCGATAAACTCATCTTT. As protein: CALGELCPVLGDSTLFTDKLIF.

The J gene is TRDJ1, the V gene TRDV1; D is unresolved. Trimming cost V 2 bases and J 11 bases, with 15 bases left between them. The CDR3 runs 13 residues. Germline assignment: CDR1 TSWWSYY and CDR2 QGS. CDR3 loop: CALGEREVSLLIF. CDR3 nucleotide sequence: TGTGCTCTTGGGGAAAGGGAGGTATCGCTCCTCATCTTT.

The chain joins TRDV1 to TRDJ1; TRDD2 agrees at 9 bases. The CDR3 is 16 residues long. Trimming cost V 3 bases and J 10 bases; bases outside gene matches: 15. Germline-derived CDR1 and CDR2 are TSWWSYY and QGS. The CDR3 here is CALGDRPSYSSSLLIF. The CDR3 nucleotides are TGTGCTCTTGGGGACCGGCCTTCCTACTCCTCTTCGTTACTCATCTTT.

This chain uses TRDV1 with TRDJ1; D is perhaps TRDD3 (6 bases). Germline V gene data show CDR1 as TSWWSYY and CDR2 as QGS. Trimming took off 4 bases at V and 7 bases at J, with 22 bases between the two ends. The CDR3 has 16 residues. The CDR3 nucleotides read TGTGCTCTTGGGGTACTACCCGCTGGGGACTGCCCTAAACTCATCTTT. This translates into CALGVLPAGDCPKLIF.

In this sample, this clone turned up a few times. This chain joins TRDV1 and TRDJ1; 11 bases line up with TRDD3. The trim removed 0 bases at V and 0 bases at J, leaving 15 bases unmatched. Per the germline V gene, CDR1 is TSWWSYY and CDR2 is QGS. CDR3 length equals 21 residues. The chain's CDR3 is CALGELPDTGGYSRYTDKLIF. The CDR3, as DNA: TGTGCTCTTGGGGAACTGCCTGATACTGGGGGATATAGCCGGTACACCGATAAACTCATCTTT.

The chain links TRDV1 to TRDJ1; D is perhaps TRDD2 (5 bases). V was clipped by 4 bases and J by 7 bases, with 16 bases between them. CDR3 size: 14 residues. The germline V gene encodes CDR1 TSWWSYY and CDR2 QGS. The CDR3 nucleotides are TGTGCTCTTGGGGTCTACCTACCTGAGGGTAAACTCATCTTT. Translation gives CALGVYLPEGKLIF.

This clone was seen a handful of times. The same CDR3 is also encoded by other DNA sequences in this sample. The chain carries TRDV1 and TRDJ1, with TRDD3 matching over 13 bases. CDR1 is TSWWSYY, CDR2 QGS, per germline. This CDR3 has 21 residues. V shed 0 bases and J 3 bases; nucleotides not matched to a gene: 16. The CDR3 DNA reads as TGTGCTCTTGGGGAACTAGAATCCATACTGGGGGATACGAGTATCGCCGATAAACTCATCTTT. Amino acid sequence: CALGELESILGDTSIADKLIF.

This sequence joins TRDV1 and TRDJ1; 13 bases fit TRDD3. CDR3 length: 23 amino acids. The V segment lost 1 base and the J segment 5 bases; nucleotides outside the gene matches: 25. Per germline, CDR1 TSWWSYY and CDR2 QGS. CDR3 bases: TGTGCTCTTGGGGAACCAAAGGTGGTCCCTACTCTGAGAACTGGGGGATACGCGGATAAACTCATCTTT. As protein: CALGEPKVVPTLRTGGYADKLIF.

There are a few counts of this clone. The V gene is TRAV29/DV5, the J gene TRDJ1; TRDD3 matches at 13 bases. CDR1 is NSMFDY, CDR2 ISSIKDK, per germline. The junction had 15 bases not matched to a gene; V was cut back by 0 bases and J by 7 bases. The CDR3 is 18 amino acids. CDR3 sequence reads: CAASVHTGGYVGSSKLIF. The CDR3 coding sequence is TGTGCAGCAAGCGTACATACTGGGGGATACGTGGGTTCCTCTAAACTCATCTTT.

The chain has TRDV1 and TRDJ1, with 9 bases matching TRDD3. Trimming at V came to 0 bases and at J to 0 bases, leaving 26 bases not matched to a gene. CDR3 size: 24 residues. CDR1 TSWWSYY and CDR2 QGS come from the germline V gene. The CDR3 nucleotides are TGTGCTCTTGGGGAACTGGGTGGGCCTTCTTACCCGGGGGATACTTCGGAGTACACCGATAAACTCATCTTT. Protein sequence: CALGELGGPSYPGDTSEYTDKLIF.

The chain joins TRDV1 to TRDJ1; 10 nucleotides line up with TRDD3. This CDR3 has 18 amino acids. Per germline, CDR1 TSWWSYY and CDR2 QGS. V shed 5 bases and J 4 bases; nucleotides not matched to a gene: 16. CDR3 sequence (DNA): TGTGCTCTTGGGACCACGGCATGGGGGATACAGGATGGCGATAAACTCATCTTT. As protein: CALGTTAWGIQDGDKLIF.

This clone showed up just a few times. The chain employs TRDV1 and TRDJ1; the D gene is possibly TRDD3 (8 bases). CDR3 length: 22 residues. Germline CDR1 is TSWWSYY and CDR2 is QGS. Trimming pared 4 bases from V and 0 bases from J, leaving 33 bases between. CDR3 bases: TGTGCTCTTGGGGTCCGGCCTTCCTCTCTGGGGATACTGAACATGTACACCGATAAACTCATCTTT. This translates into CALGVRPSSLGILNMYTDKLIF.

This chain connects TRDV1 to TRDJ1, with 8 bases lining up with TRDD3. The CDR3 has 16 amino acids. The V segment lost 4 bases and the J segment 0 bases; nucleotides outside the gene matches: 7. Germline loops: CDR1 TSWWSYY, CDR2 QGS. CDR3 coding DNA: TGTGCTCTTGGGGGGGTGGGGGATTCCTACACCGATAAACTCATCTTT. It yields the protein CALGGVGDSYTDKLIF.

The chain couples TRDV1 to TRDJ1, with a tentative D call TRDD3 (6 bases). Germline V gene data show CDR1 as TSWWSYY and CDR2 as QGS. The CDR3 covers 20 residues. V shed 0 bases and J shed 7 bases, with 30 bases lying between them. As DNA, the CDR3 is TGTGCTCTTGGGGAACTCCTACATGGCGGGATATGGAATATCGCGGGTAAACTCATCTTT. Translation gives CALGELLHGGIWNIAGKLIF.

The V and J genes are TRDV1 and TRDJ1; the D gene could be TRDD2 or TRDD3 (7 bases each). Germline loops: CDR1 TSWWSYY, CDR2 QGS. V was shortened by 2 bases and J by 0 bases, with 22 bases between the two germline ends. The CDR3 sequence is 19 residues long. The CDR3 here is CALGEDPSCGYGYTDKLIF. CDR3 DNA sequence: TGTGCTCTTGGGGAAGACCCTTCCTGCGGATACGGGTACACCGATAAACTCATCTTT.

The J gene is TRDJ1, the V gene TRDV1; 9 bases match TRDD3. V lost 0 bases, J lost 3 bases, and 5 bases stayed unmatched. Germline lookup yields CDR1 TSWWSYY and CDR2 QGS. The CDR3 covers 16 residues. The CDR3 region is CALGELEGIRADKLIF. The CDR3 DNA follows: TGTGCTCTTGGGGAACTAGAGGGGATACGCGCCGATAAACTCATCTTT.

This clone showed up just a few times. J is TRDJ1 and V is TRDV1, with 9 bases that match TRDD3. The CDR3 covers 18 residues. Trimming cost V 0 bases and J 0 bases; bases outside gene matches: 8. Germline CDR1 TSWWSYY, CDR2 QGS. CDR3 sequence: CALGELPTGGHHTDKLIF. CDR3 coding DNA: TGTGCTCTTGGGGAACTCCCGACTGGGGGACACCACACCGATAAACTCATCTTT.

The rearrangement joins TRDV1 to TRDJ1; D call uncertain. Per the germline V gene, CDR1 is TSWWSYY and CDR2 is QGS. V lost 1 base, J lost 0 bases, and 18 bases lay in between. This CDR3 comprises 18 residues. CDR3 residues: CALGEPKSLGSYTDKLIF. As DNA, the CDR3 is TGTGCTCTTGGGGAACCGAAGTCACTAGGGTCGTACACCGATAAACTCATCTTT.

This clone was seen a few times. The chain is built from TRDV1 and TRDJ1; D unresolved. CDR1 is TSWWSYY, CDR2 QGS, per germline. Trimming left V 4 bases short and J 0 bases short, with 12 bases between. CDR3 length: 15 amino acids. In DNA form, the CDR3 reads TGTGCTCTTGGGGCTAACTCCCCGTACACCGATAAACTCATCTTT. Translating it yields CALGANSPYTDKLIF.

The chain links TRDV1 to TRDJ1, with TRDD2 as a possible D gene (6 bases). With 4 bases removed from V and 4 bases from J, the gap between germline ends came to 46 bases. The CDR3 contains 25 residues. Germline-derived CDR1 and CDR2 are TSWWSYY and QGS. The CDR3 DNA reads as TGTGCTCTTGGGGGCCCTTTGAGGCCTTCCCATTATCGGGGTGGGGACCGTCGGTCCATCGATAAACTCATCTTT. Translated, it gives CALGGPLRPSHYRGGDRRSIDKLIF.

The sample holds a few counts of this clone. This sequence joins TRDV1 and TRDJ1; a possible D gene is TRDD2 (5 bases). V lost 4 bases and J lost 6, with 24 bases in between. The CDR3 is made up of 17 amino acids. Germline loops: CDR1 TSWWSYY, CDR2 QGS. CDR3 in DNA: TGTGCTCTTGGGGGGGGCCCCCTACCCATCTGGTGCCATAAACTCATCTTT. Translated, it gives CALGGGPLPIWCHKLIF.

This clone came up a few times. The chain carries TRDV1 and TRDJ1; the match to TRDD3 covers 12 bases. Germline assignment: CDR1 TSWWSYY and CDR2 QGS. This CDR3 has 18 amino acids. The J segment lost 4 bases and the V segment lost 2 bases, leaving 11 bases of the junction unmatched. The CDR3 nucleotides read TGTGCTCTTGGGGAATTTGTTCGTACTGGGGGATACTACGATAAACTCATCTTT. It yields the protein CALGEFVRTGGYYDKLIF.

This clone turned up a few times. The J gene is TRDJ1, the V gene TRDV1; TRDD3 matches at 10 bases. Germline CDR1 TSWWSYY, CDR2 QGS. CDR3 length: 20 amino acids. V was pared by 1 base and J by 1 base, with 15 bases of the junction left unmatched. In DNA, the CDR3 is TGTGCTCTTGGGGAACCCTTACCGCGTACTGGGGGATTCGGCACCGATAAACTCATCTTT. Translation gives CALGEPLPRTGGFGTDKLIF.

This clone was counted once. Other DNA variants within this sample encode the same CDR3. The chain combines TRDV1 with TRDJ1; TRDD3 agrees at 12 bases. The CDR3 is made up of 18 amino acids. The ends lost 2 bases at V and 2 bases at J; junction bases unmatched: 9. The V gene's germline CDR1 is TSWWSYY and CDR2 QGS. Written as DNA, the CDR3 is TGTGCTCTTGGGGAATCCCCCTCTGGGGGATACGGGACCGATAAACTCATCTTT. Translation gives CALGESPSGGYGTDKLIF.

This clone was seen a few times. This chain joins TRDV1 and TRDJ1; no clear D. This CDR3 has 19 residues. Trimming removed 0 bases from V and 1 base from J, with 21 bases in between. Germline loops: CDR1 TSWWSYY, CDR2 QGS. The CDR3 protein is CALGELESHGRKCTDKLIF. The CDR3 DNA reads TGTGCTCTTGGGGAACTAGAGAGTCATGGAAGAAAGTGCACCGATAAACTCATCTTT.

V and J are TRDV2 and TRDJ1; 9 bases line up with TRDD3. Trimming removed 5 bases from V and 1 base from J; junction bases left unmatched: 19. CDR1 is GEAIGNYY, CDR2 EKD, per germline. CDR3 length: 19 amino acids. Here the CDR3 reads CACVFSPVLGDPSTDKLIF. In nucleotides, the CDR3 is TGTGCCTGTGTCTTCTCCCCCGTACTGGGGGACCCGAGCACCGATAAACTCATCTTT.

V and J are TRDV1 and TRDJ1; the D gene is possibly TRDD2 (9 bases). V was trimmed by 0 bases and J by 0 bases, leaving 32 bases between them. CDR3 length: 23 residues. Germline V gene sequence: CDR1 TSWWSYY, CDR2 QGS. CDR3 amino acids: CALGELNPSFLRLGDSHTDKLIF. The CDR3 nucleotides read TGTGCTCTTGGGGAACTTAATCCTTCCTTCCTACGGTTGGGGGATTCTCACACCGATAAACTCATCTTT.

In its sample, this clone ranks as medium-sized. This sequence joins TRDV2 and TRDJ1, with unresolved D. Trimming took 3 bases from V and 0 from J, leaving 16 bases between them. The CDR3 is 16 amino acids. The germline V gene encodes CDR1 GEAIGNYY and CDR2 EKD. CDR3 region: CACDLPYGPNTDKLIF. In DNA form, the CDR3 reads TGTGCCTGTGACCTGCCCTATGGACCGAACACCGATAAACTCATCTTT.

V gene TRDV1 combines with J gene TRDJ1; TRDD3 matches 8 bases. V lost 4 bases, J lost 0 bases, and 19 bases stayed unmatched. This CDR3 contains 20 residues. Germline loops: CDR1 TSWWSYY, CDR2 QGS. CDR3 bases: TGTGCTCTTGGGGGCCGAGTTACGTCTGGGGGACTCACGTACACCGATAAACTCATCTTT. Its protein product is CALGGRVTSGGLTYTDKLIF.